The 26 T cell receptor beta chains below come from one sample, sequenced in a study of blood T cells in healthy people across ages. Through a sample-barcoded 5' primer and a J-beta primer mix, a second PCR was run for about 6 to 11 cycles. TCRdb passed the 5' RACE reads through MiXCR, listing each CDR3 protein once. The sample yields about 1.8 million distinct CDR3 sequences, about 50% seen once. The sample consisted of blood. These receptors were taken from a woman between 40 and 50 years old in good health.

This clonotype was recorded a few times. The chain has TRBV20-1 and TRBJ1-4; possible D gene TRBD1, 5 bases. The V end was cut by 8 bases, the J end by 8 bases, with 18 bases between. The germline V gene encodes CDR1 DFQATT and CDR2 SNEGSKA (reference sequence). The length of the CDR3 is 13 residues. CDR3 sequence: CSTLGVAGEKLFF. The CDR3 DNA is TGCAGTACTTTAGGGGTGGCTGGCGAAAAACTGTTTTTT.

The chain couples TRBV5-6 to TRBJ2-1; 10 bases are shared with TRBD2. The tail of the sequence fits TRBJ2-7 better, so the J call may be wrong. The germline V gene encodes CDR1 SGHDT and CDR2 YYEEEE. CDR3 length equals 16 residues. CDR3 sequence (DNA): TGTGCCAGCAGCTTCGGGGTTAGCGGGGGGTACAATGAGCAGTACTTC. Translating it yields CASSFGVSGGYNEQYF.

This clonotype was recorded many times. This chain links TRBV29-1 with TRBJ2-5, with D perhaps given as TRBD1 or TRBD2 (5 bases each). This CDR3 is built from 12 residues. V lost 4 bases and J 3 bases, leaving 9 bases between the germline ends. CDR1 and CDR2 from the germline V gene are SQVTM and ANQGSEA. CDR3 region: CSVVRGEETQYF. CDR3 DNA: TGCAGCGTTGTAAGAGGGGAAGAGACCCAGTACTTC.

This clonotype was counted a single time. V is TRBV10-3 and J is TRBJ1-2, with D tentatively TRBD1 (5 bases). Germline-derived CDR1 and CDR2 are ENHRY and SYGVKD. The CDR3 is made up of 11 amino acids. The CDR3, as DNA: TGTGCGACAATGCTTGGGGGAGGCTACACCTTC. This codes for CATMLGGGYTF.

The CDR3 spells CASSESWAGPTDTQYF. The CDR3 DNA reads TGTGCCAGCAGTGAATCTTGGGCAGGACCCACAGATACGCAGTATTTT. The chain is built from TRBV25-1 and TRBJ2-3; D call uncertain. The CDR3 length is 16 residues. The V end was cut by 1 base, the J end by 2 bases, with 13 bases between. Germline V gives CDR1 MGHDK, CDR2 SYGVNS. The variable domain in full, completed from reference TRBV25-1 and TRBJ2-3, reads EADIYQTPRYLVIGTGKKITLECSQTMGHDKMYWYQQDPGMELHLIHYSYGVNSTEKGDLSSESTVSRIRTEHFPLTLESARPSHTSQYLCASSESWAGPTDTQYFGPGTRLTVL.

The J gene is TRBJ2-1, the V gene TRBV4-2; D remains ambiguous. The CDR3 totals 16 residues. V gave up 4 bases and J gave up 1 base, with 14 bases separating them. The V gene's germline CDR1 is LGHNA and CDR2 YNFKEQ. In DNA, the CDR3 is TGTGCCAGCAGCCCAGCCGTGGCGGCATCCTACAATGAGCAGTTCTTC. Protein sequence: CASSPAVAASYNEQFF.

Many counts were recorded for this clonotype. The rearrangement uses TRBV10-1 and TRBJ2-7; maybe TRBD1 (6 bases). CDR3 size: 13 residues. CDR1 and CDR2 from the germline V gene are WNHNN and SYGVQD (reference sequence). Deletions cut 5 bases from V and 0 bases from J, with 8 bases between. The chain's CDR3 is CASSTGISYEQYF. In nucleotides, the CDR3 is TGCGCCAGCAGTACAGGGATCTCCTACGAGCAGTACTTC.

The rearrangement uses TRBV5-6 and TRBJ2-5; 9 nucleotides agree with TRBD2. The J call could be wrong; TRBJ2-7 is a better fit for the DNA end. The CDR3 length is 15 residues. Germline CDR1 SGHDT, CDR2 YYEEEE. CDR3 DNA: TGTGCCAGCAGCTTGGGGGGACTAGCTCCCCGCGAGCAGTACTTC. Translated, it gives CASSLGGLAPREQYF.

This clonotype appeared many times. The chain employs TRBV27 and TRBJ2-3; D unresolved. Per germline, CDR1 MNHEY and CDR2 SMNVEV (reference sequence). The CDR3 runs 13 residues. V was pared by 3 bases and J by 1 base, with 5 bases between. The CDR3 reads CASSFSRTDTQYF. The CDR3, as DNA: TGTGCCAGCAGTTTTTCGCGCACAGATACGCAGTATTTT.

The genes are TRBV9 and TRBJ1-2; no clear D. Looked up from germline, CDR1 is SGDLS and CDR2 is YYNGEE. The CDR3 is 15 residues long. V was shortened by 0 bases and J by 7 bases, with 16 bases between the two germline ends. Written as DNA, the CDR3 is TGTGCCAGCAGCGTAGTCATAGGAGGAACGCTTGGCTACACCTTC. Its protein product is CASSVVIGGTLGYTF. Filled out from reference TRBV9 and TRBJ1-2, the complete variable domain reads DSGVTQTPKHLITATGQRVTLRCSPRSGDLSVYWYQQSLDQGLQFLIQYYNGEERAKGNILERFSAQQFPDLHSELNLSSLELGDSALYFCASSVVIGGTLGYTFGSGTRLTVV.

This clonotype was counted a few times. The chain combines TRBV9 with TRBJ2-5; tentatively, D is TRBD1 (6 bases). V was shortened by 1 base and J by 4 bases, with 14 bases between the two germline ends. Germline-derived CDR1 and CDR2 are SGDLS and YYNGEE. This CDR3 spans 15 amino acids. CDR3 DNA sequence: TGTGCCAGCAGCGTAACCACAGGGCTATCAGAGACCCAGTACTTC. This encodes CASSVTTGLSETQYF.

The rearrangement links TRBV20-1 to TRBJ1-2, with D maybe TRBD1 (6 bases). The germline gives CDR1 DFQATT, CDR2 SNEGSKA (reference sequence). V gave up 4 bases and J gave up 4 bases, with 16 bases separating them. This CDR3 is 14 amino acids long. CDR3 in amino acids: CSAIGGSGSYGYTF. CDR3 nucleotides: TGCAGTGCTATAGGGGGTTCTGGCAGCTATGGCTACACCTTC.

A few counts support this clonotype. The chain has TRBV28 and TRBJ2-4; TRBD1 might be the D (5 bases). Between the trimmed V and J ends, which lost 1 base and 7 bases, there was a span of 17 bases. CDR1 is MDHEN and CDR2 is SYDVKM in the germline V gene. This CDR3 is 16 amino acids long. As DNA, the CDR3 is TGTGCCAGCAGTTTATTTTCAGGGATTGGTGGGAACATTCAGTACTTC. This sequence encodes CASSLFSGIGGNIQYF.

The rearrangement joins TRBV15 to TRBJ2-1; 7 nucleotides align to TRBD1. The junction had 7 bases not matched to a gene; V was cut back by 3 bases and J by 8 bases. CDR3 length: 14 residues. From germline, CDR1 is LNHNV and CDR2 YYDKDF (reference sequence). The CDR3 protein is CATSRRGTVDEQFF. The CDR3 DNA reads TGTGCCACCAGCAGGAGGGGGACAGTCGATGAGCAGTTCTTC.

V usage is TRBV28 and J usage is TRBJ1-6; D is undetermined. Germline CDR1 and CDR2: MDHEN and SYDVKM. The CDR3 covers 15 residues. V was clipped by 4 bases and J by 5 bases, with 12 bases between them. CDR3 sequence: CASSSGGLNNSPLHF. In nucleotides, the CDR3 is TGTGCCAGCAGTTCGGGAGGACTTAATAATTCACCCCTCCACTTT.

The chain combines TRBV9 with TRBJ2-5; 9 bases fit TRBD1. CDR3 length: 15 residues. V trimming: 3 bases; J trimming: 5 bases; junction bases outside the gene matches: 8. Germline CDR1 is SGDLS and CDR2 is YYNGEE. The CDR3 loop is CASSAEQGAWETQYF. The CDR3 DNA reads as TGTGCCAGCAGCGCAGAACAGGGGGCTTGGGAGACCCAGTACTTC.

The V call is TRBV27, the J call TRBJ2-4; D unresolved. Near its end, the DNA agrees better with TRBJ2-7, so the J call may be wrong. CDR3 size: 15 residues. CDR1 is MNHEY and CDR2 is SMNVEV in the germline V gene (reference sequence). The CDR3 reads CASSSNPPISYEQYF. In DNA, the CDR3 is TGTGCCAGCAGTTCTAATCCTCCCATATCCTACGAGCAGTACTTC.

This chain connects TRBV20-1 to TRBJ1-2; D call uncertain. Per the germline V gene, CDR1 is DFQATT and CDR2 is SNEGSKA (reference sequence). V was shortened by 2 bases and J by 7 bases, with 8 bases between the two germline ends. This CDR3 spans 11 amino acids. The CDR3 region is CSARSVAGYTF. CDR3 bases: TGCAGTGCTAGATCAGTTGCTGGCTACACCTTC.

This chain connects TRBV6-5 to TRBJ2-7, with 8 bases identical to TRBD1. Looked up from germline, CDR1 is MNHEY and CDR2 is SVGAGI. This CDR3 spans 15 amino acids. Trimming at V came to 6 bases and at J to 6 bases, leaving 13 bases not matched to a gene. DNA of the CDR3: TGTGCCAGCAGAAAACGACAGGGGACAGGTGGCGAGCAGTACTTC. This encodes CASRKRQGTGGEQYF.

The rearrangement joins TRBV5-5 to TRBJ1-5; D is unresolved. Germline CDR1 reads SGHKS; CDR2 reads YYEKEE (reference sequence). Trimming pared 1 base from V and 5 bases from J, leaving 10 bases between. CDR3 length: 14 amino acids. The CDR3 is CASSLRPRDQPQHF. Here the CDR3 DNA reads TGTGCCAGCAGCTTGAGACCCAGAGATCAGCCCCAGCATTTT.

This clonotype occurred a few times. J is TRBJ2-3 and V is TRBV6-5, with D uncertain. Germline V gene sequence: CDR1 MNHEY, CDR2 SVGAGI. Between the trimmed V and J ends, which lost 6 bases and 1 base, there was a span of 17 bases. This CDR3 is built from 16 residues. The CDR3 loop reads CASRYHRKTGTDTQYF. The CDR3, as DNA: TGTGCCAGCAGATACCATAGAAAAACTGGCACAGATACGCAGTATTTT.

J is TRBJ2-5 and V is TRBV10-2; possibly TRBD2 for D (6 bases). The V end was cut by 11 bases, the J end by 5 bases, with 21 bases between. The CDR3 contains 14 residues. The germline CDR1 and CDR2 sequences are WSHSY and SAAADI. The CDR3, as DNA: TGCGCCCATGCGGGGACTTCCTTGGGGGAGACCCAGTACTTC. Protein: CAHAGTSLGETQYF.

This clonotype was seen a few times. The chain carries TRBV13 and TRBJ2-7, with 10 bases matching TRBD1. The CDR3 loop spans 15 amino acids. Germline lookup yields CDR1 PRHDT and CDR2 FYEKMQ (reference sequence). Losses at the gene ends were 5 bases for V and 4 bases for J; bases not matched to a gene: 8. The CDR3 nucleotides are TGTGCCAGCAGCACAATCGGGACAGGGGTTTACGAGCAGTACTTC. Protein: CASSTIGTGVYEQYF.

This rearrangement joins TRBV20-1 to TRBJ1-2; D is uncertain. Germline V gene sequence: CDR1 DFQATT, CDR2 SNEGSKA (reference sequence). With 1 base removed from V and 8 bases from J, the gap between germline ends came to 20 bases. The CDR3 has 15 residues. CDR3 residues: CSARAPSSLGYGYTF. CDR3 nucleotides: TGCAGTGCTAGAGCCCCGTCGTCCTTGGGATACGGCTACACCTTC.

The chain couples TRBV7-2 to TRBJ1-5, with 10 bases lining up with TRBD1. CDR3 length: 15 amino acids. Trimming cost V 1 base and J 7 bases; bases outside gene matches: 4. Germline V gene lookup returns CDR1 SGHTA and CDR2 FQGNSA. CDR3 sequence: CASSLEGTGAQPQHF. CDR3 sequence (DNA): TGTGCCAGCAGCTTAGAAGGGACAGGGGCACAGCCCCAGCATTTT.

The genes are TRBV29-1 and TRBJ1-1; D is possibly TRBD1 (6 bases). CDR1 SQVTM and CDR2 ANQGSEA come from the germline V gene. The germline V and J ends were trimmed by 7 bases and 1 base, with 13 bases remaining between them. The CDR3 has 13 amino acids. This chain's CDR3 is CSGTQGRNTEAFF. In DNA, the CDR3 is TGCAGCGGAACCCAGGGGCGGAACACTGAAGCTTTCTTT.